The 23 T cell receptor beta chains below come from one sample, sequenced in a study of T cell changes during pregnancy in multiple sclerosis. Clones were sequenced by immunoSEQ multiplex PCR, and TCRdb holds only the in-frame ones, with some missing. The repertoire includes about 110,000 clones, about 89% of them detected once, and roughly 1.6% sits in the top ten. Sequencing was performed on peripheral blood, taken before pregnancy. The receptor source for this set is a female donor with multiple sclerosis, enrolled in a pregnancy study.

The table lists this clone with a count of one. V is TRBV27 and J is TRBJ1-1, with 10 bases lining up with TRBD1. The CDR3 contains 16 residues. The germline V gene encodes CDR1 MNHEY and CDR2 SMNVEV (reference sequence). Trimming took 6 bases from V and 1 from J; bases not matched to a gene: 8. This CDR3 reads CASRRQGAQANTEAFF. For the CDR3, the DNA is TGTGCCAGCAGAAGACAGGGGGCGCAGGCGAACACTGAAGCTTTCTTT.

As DNA, the CDR3 is TGTGCCAGCAGCTGGGCCCCCGACCGCACTGAAGCTTTCTTT. This translates into CASSWAPDRTEAFF. The rearrangement joins TRBV5-5 to TRBJ1-1; D unresolved. This CDR3 has 14 residues. The V gene lost 3 bases and the J gene lost 4 bases, with 13 bases spanning the gap. Germline lookup yields CDR1 SGHKS and CDR2 YYEKEE (reference sequence).

CDR3 DNA sequence: TGTGCCAGCAGTTTTCCCAATGCGCAGTATTTT. Its protein product is CASSFPNAQYF. The chain joins TRBV2 to TRBJ2-3; D unresolved. Per germline, CDR1 SNHLY and CDR2 FYNNEI. The CDR3 is 11 residues long. The V end lost 5 bases, the J end lost 10 bases, and 10 bases lay between the germline ends.

The J gene is TRBJ2-5, the V gene TRBV5-1, with TRBD1 as a possible D gene (6 bases). The CDR3 contains 14 residues. Germline-derived CDR1 and CDR2 are SGHRS and YFSETQ. Trimming left V 4 bases short and J 7 bases short, with 17 bases between. CDR3 sequence: CASSERTDPRTQYF. CDR3 sequence (DNA): TGCGCCAGCAGCGAACGGACAGATCCACGGACCCAGTACTTC.

This clone was seen a single time. J is TRBJ1-4 and V is TRBV7-8; 10 nucleotides match TRBD1. J lost 4 bases, V lost 5 bases, and 7 bases had no gene match. Germline loops: CDR1 SGHVS, CDR2 FQNEAQ. The length of the CDR3 is 16 residues. CDR3 protein: CASSERQGASNEKLFF. Here the CDR3 DNA reads TGTGCCAGCAGCGAGAGACAGGGGGCCAGTAATGAAAAACTGTTTTTT.

V usage is TRBV30 and J usage is TRBJ2-3; D might be TRBD1 (5 bases). Per the germline V gene, CDR1 is GTSNPN and CDR2 is SVGIG (reference sequence). Trimming removed 2 bases at V and 1 base at J, with 10 bases between. This CDR3 has 14 amino acids. The CDR3, as DNA: TGTGCCTGGAGTAACCTAGGGGGCACAGATACGCAGTATTTT. It codes for CAWSNLGGTDTQYF.

The rearrangement joins TRBV30 to TRBJ1-6; the D is unclear. Germline V gene data show CDR1 as GTSNPN and CDR2 as SVGIG (reference sequence). Trimming took off 3 bases at V and 5 bases at J, with 17 bases between the two ends. The CDR3 has 16 residues. The DNA of the CDR3 is TGTGCCTGGAGAATTCAAGGATTTAGCAATAATTCACCCCTCCACTTT. Translation gives CAWRIQGFSNNSPLHF.

The gene calls are TRBV2 and TRBJ2-7; the D gene is possibly TRBD1 (6 bases). Trimming shortened V by 2 bases and J by 2 bases, and 19 bases separated the two germline ends. The germline V gene encodes CDR1 SNHLY and CDR2 FYNNEI. The CDR3 contains 17 residues. CDR3 in amino acids: CASSEISLGNRAYEQYF. The DNA for the CDR3 is TGTGCCAGCAGTGAAATCTCGTTGGGAAACAGGGCCTACGAGCAGTACTTC.

This rearrangement joins TRBV5-1 to TRBJ2-5, with 10 bases fitting TRBD1. Trimming at V came to 1 base and at J to 4 bases, leaving 7 bases not matched to a gene. This CDR3 spans 16 amino acids. Germline V gene lookup returns CDR1 SGHRS and CDR2 YFSETQ. DNA for the CDR3: TGCGCCAGCAGCTTGAAAGGACAGGGGGTAGGAGAGACCCAGTACTTC. Translating gives CASSLKGQGVGETQYF.

The chain joins TRBV2 to TRBJ1-2; TRBD1 matches 7 bases. The V gene end was trimmed by 0 bases and the J gene end by 7 bases; junction bases not matched to a gene: 5. The length of the CDR3 is 14 residues. Germline V gene sequence: CDR1 SNHLY, CDR2 FYNNEI. Here the CDR3 reads CASSEAGTAGGYTF. CDR3 DNA sequence: TGTGCCAGCAGTGAAGCCGGGACAGCCGGTGGCTACACCTTC.

The chain uses TRBV19 and TRBJ2-7, with 8 bases identical to TRBD1. The CDR3 loop spans 14 amino acids. CDR1 is LNHDA, CDR2 SQIVND, per germline (reference sequence). V dropped 7 bases and J dropped 6; count of bases not matched to a gene: 11. The CDR3 region is CASKGTGKIPEQYF. The DNA of the CDR3 is TGTGCCAGTAAGGGGACAGGAAAGATTCCCGAGCAGTACTTC.

The rearrangement uses TRBV29-1 and TRBJ1-2; D gene ambiguous. V gave up 3 bases and J gave up 4 bases, with 12 bases separating them. This CDR3 is 13 amino acids long. Germline-derived CDR1 and CDR2 are SQVTM and ANQGSEA. The CDR3 coding sequence is TGCAGCGTTGATCGGTCGTCTTTCTATGGCTACACCTTC. Residues: CSVDRSSFYGYTF. Drawing the rest from reference TRBV29-1 and TRBJ1-2, the complete variable domain is SAVISQKPSRDICQRGTSLTIQCQVDSQVTMMFWYRQQPGQSLTLIATANQGSEATYESGFVIDKFPISRPNLTFSTLTVSNMSPEDSSIYLCSVDRSSFYGYTFGSGTRLTVV.

The genes are TRBV5-4 and TRBJ2-1, with TRBD2 identical over 7 bases. Germline assignment: CDR1 SGHNT and CDR2 YYREEE (reference sequence). Trimming took 4 bases from V and 6 from J; bases not matched to a gene: 7. This CDR3 is built from 14 residues. As DNA, the CDR3 is TGTGCCAGCAGCGAGACTAGCTGGCCCAATGAGCAGTTCTTC. It encodes CASSETSWPNEQFF.

The chain employs TRBV28 and TRBJ2-3; tentative D call: TRBD1 (5 bases). CDR3 length: 15 residues. V was trimmed by 1 base and J by 0 bases, leaving 8 bases between them. Germline-derived CDR1 and CDR2 are MDHEN and SYDVKM. This CDR3 reads CASSLSTVSTDTQYF. DNA for the CDR3: TGTGCCAGCAGTTTATCGACAGTTAGCACAGATACGCAGTATTTT.

The CDR3 DNA reads TGTGCCACCAGCGGAACAGGGGCTGGCGGAAACACCATATATTTT. Translating gives CATSGTGAGGNTIYF. The V gene is TRBV15, the J gene TRBJ1-3; TRBD1 agrees at 7 bases. The V segment lost 5 bases and the J segment 4 bases; nucleotides outside the gene matches: 8. Germline CDR1 is LNHNV and CDR2 is YYDKDF (reference sequence). This CDR3 has 15 amino acids.

V usage is TRBV9 and J usage is TRBJ2-2; D not certain. With 4 bases removed from V and 0 bases from J, the gap between germline ends came to 10 bases. The length of the CDR3 is 15 residues. Germline-derived CDR1 and CDR2 are SGDLS and YYNGEE. CDR3 loop: CASSLKLANTGELFF. The CDR3 nucleotides are TGTGCCAGCAGCCTAAAATTGGCGAACACCGGGGAGCTGTTTTTT. The entire variable domain, with the rest obtained from reference TRBV9 and TRBJ2-2, is as follows: DSGVTQTPKHLITATGQRVTLRCSPRSGDLSVYWYQQSLDQGLQFLIQYYNGEERAKGNILERFSAQQFPDLHSELNLSSLELGDSALYFCASSLKLANTGELFFGEGSRLTVL.

V gene TRBV9 combines with J gene TRBJ1-2; 10 nucleotides align to TRBD1. The CDR3 consists of 13 residues. The germline CDR1 and CDR2 sequences are SGDLS and YYNGEE. V shed 5 bases, J shed 6 bases, and the junction held 4 bases outside the gene matches. The CDR3 DNA reads as TGTGCCAGCAGGGCGGACAGGGGGGATGGCTACACCTTC. Translating it yields CASRADRGDGYTF.

J is TRBJ1-2 and V is TRBV27, with D tentatively TRBD1 (5 bases). The V end was cut by 7 bases, the J end by 4 bases, with 19 bases between. Germline CDR1 is MNHEY and CDR2 is SMNVEV (reference sequence). This CDR3 comprises 15 residues. For the CDR3, the DNA is TGTGCCAGCACCCCTTTGCGGGGTGGGGGCTATGGCTACACCTTC. It is translated as CASTPLRGGGYGYTF.

This clone was detected once. The J gene is TRBJ1-5, the V gene TRBV19, with D perhaps matching TRBD1 (5 bases). Germline V gene data show CDR1 as LNHDA and CDR2 as SQIVND (reference sequence). This CDR3 contains 15 residues. V was cut by 4 bases and J by 5 bases, with 15 bases left in between. CDR3 sequence: CASSTQGEAYQPQHF. CDR3 in DNA: TGTGCCAGTAGTACGCAGGGTGAGGCATATCAGCCCCAGCATTTT.

This clone was detected only a few times. V gene TRBV7-9 combines with J gene TRBJ2-1; the D is unclear. The CDR3 totals 12 residues. CDR1 is SEHNR, CDR2 FQNEAQ, per germline (reference sequence). The V end lost 4 bases, the J end lost 6 bases, and 7 bases lay between the germline ends. This CDR3 reads CASSSASNEQFF. CDR3 sequence (DNA): TGTGCCAGCAGCTCAGCTAGCAATGAGCAGTTCTTC.

CDR3 coding DNA: TGCGCCAGCAGCTCTAGACAGGGGATCTCCTACGAGCAGTACTTC. Residues: CASSSRQGISYEQYF. V gene TRBV4-1 combines with J gene TRBJ2-7; 8 bases align to TRBD1. From germline, CDR1 is MGHRA and CDR2 YSYEKL. The length of the CDR3 is 15 residues. V dropped 5 bases and J dropped 0; count of bases not matched to a gene: 6.

V is TRBV30 and J is TRBJ2-7; D is uncertain. The CDR3 contains 12 residues. Trimming stripped 5 bases from V and 4 bases from J, with 12 bases between. Germline assignment: CDR1 GTSNPN and CDR2 SVGIG (reference sequence). As DNA, the CDR3 is TGTGCCTGGGCCCGACAAACATACGAGCAGTACTTC. Its translation: CAWARQTYEQYF.

This clone was observed a handful of times. V is TRBV9 and J is TRBJ2-7, with 8 nucleotides matching TRBD2. CDR3 length equals 17 residues. V was clipped by 2 bases and J by 4 bases; unmatched bases: 14. In germline, CDR1 is SGDLS, CDR2 YYNGEE. The CDR3: CASSVGVSGKGSYEQYF. For the CDR3, the DNA is TGTGCCAGCAGCGTCGGGGTTAGCGGGAAGGGGTCGTACGAGCAGTACTTC.